The present TCR beta chain was sequenced within a study of regulatory T cells in long-lasting Graves disease. Arm-PCR of CDR3 regions and iRepertoire HTBI primers were used to build TCR beta libraries. Each CDR3 protein is one row after TCRdb ran MiXCR on the multiplex PCR reads. This table holds roughly 400,000 distinct CDR3 sequences, 20% found once. Noted time point: persistent/refractory GD, antithyroid drugs over 5 years with positive TRAb. PBMC-extracted RNA yielded the TCR library. This clonotype was counted a few times. The germline CDR1 and CDR2 sequences are DFQATT and SNEGSKA (reference sequence). The CDR3 has 15 residues. V shed 6 bases, J shed 5 bases, and the junction held 6 bases outside the gene matches.

The sample in question was peripheral blood mononuclear cells (PBMCs), obtained when the disease was refractory, from a patient treated with antithyroid drugs. The chain uses TRBV20-1 and TRBJ2-5, with 16 bases identical to TRBD2. This clonotype originated in a female donor with Graves disease. The CDR3 DNA is TGCAGTGCGGGACTAGCGGGAGGGTTTCGGGAGACCCAGTACTTC. It codes for CSAGLAGGFRETQYF.